This TCR beta chain was observed in a study of T-cell reconstitution after alpha-beta-depleted transplantation in children. The table lists this clonotype with many counts. Antigen specificity is unknown. Preparation of the TCRbeta library was carried out with unique molecular identifiers. From the PCR reads, TCRdb called clonotypes with MiXCR, one entry per CDR3 protein. The table lists about 150,000 distinct CDR3 sequences, around 9% of them singletons. Germline V CDR1 and CDR2: LGHNA, YSLEER. The length of the CDR3 is 14 residues. Trimming took 1 base from V and 4 from J, leaving 9 bases between them. Study findings and constraints: Where alpha-beta T cells came from about two months after transplant was reportedly several hundred expanded graft clones. Some patients' high day-60 TCRbeta diversity was attributed to recipient cells surviving conditioning. Hyperexpanded clones declined; after one year, newly produced T cells mostly supplied diversity.

The source was PBMCs, mostly from graft donor cells, collected 180 days after TCRalphabeta/CD19-depleted stem cell transplant. The chain recombines TRBV4-3 with TRBJ2-3; D perhaps matches TRBD1 (6 bases). The sequence came from a female patient between 2 and 15 years old who had a stem cell transplant for congenital amegakaryocytic thrombocytopenia, so the T cells may come from the graft donor. The CDR3 region has the DNA TGCGCCAGCAGCCAAGTTTCAGGGGCAGATACGCAGTATTTT. It encodes CASSQVSGADTQYF.